This TCR beta chain was recovered during a study of identical twins. Germline loops: CDR1 SGHAT, CDR2 FQNNGV. This CDR3 region has 13 residues. V was trimmed by 7 bases and J by 6 bases, leaving 16 bases between them. This clonotype has just a few counts. Its antigen is unknown. TCRdb reanalysed the 5' RACE reads using MiXCR and keeps one entry per CDR3 protein. There are fewer than 350,000 distinct CDR3 sequences in the sample; about 8% occur only once, and 2% to 2.5% lies in the top ten. General study findings and limits: Excess low generation probability was seen in twin-shared out-of-frame alpha sequences. Within monozygotic twins, out-of-frame TCR alpha sharing was underestimated by the models.

The sample was also linked to a second study, of yellow fever vaccine responses in identical twins.

Material for sequencing was memory (CD45RO+) T cells sorted from blood. This sequence was found in a woman aged 18-29 years in good health. The V and J genes are TRBV11-2 and TRBJ2-7, with D tentatively TRBD1 (5 bases). The CDR3 DNA is TGTGCCAGCACTCCTCCAGGGTCCGGCGAGCAGTACGTC. It specifies CASTPPGSGEQYV.